One sample yielded the 24 T cell receptor beta chains listed below, sequenced in a study of blood T cell repertoires in COVID-19 (dated by TCRdb to between 2020 and 2021). The library was built by means of the immunoSEQ multiplex PCR assay. Here the immuneACCESS table is served through TCRdb, limited to in-frame sequences with V and J called. Missing clones are a known gap in these copies; in checked studies unresolved V genes cover under half, and the rest lacks a known reason. This sample holds hundreds of thousands of clones; under 90% were observed only once. Together, the top ten hold around 3.5% of the sample. The sequenced sample was peripheral blood. All receptors come from a woman older than 75 with acute or convalescent COVID-19.

The gene calls are TRBV3-1 (or the pseudogene TRBV3-2) and TRBJ2-1; 8 nucleotides align to TRBD1. This CDR3 region has 16 residues. With V trimmed by 3 bases and J by 4 bases, 8 bases remained unmatched. Germline V gene sequence: CDR1 LGHDT, CDR2 YNNKEL (reference sequence). For the CDR3, the DNA is TGTGCCAGCAGCCACCTAAAAACAGGGGGGTACAATGAGCAGTTCTTC. Amino acid sequence: CASSHLKTGGYNEQFF.

The V and J genes are TRBV12-3 or TRBV12-4 and TRBJ2-3, with a possible D match to TRBD2 (5 bases). The CDR3 has 11 amino acids. Trimming took 8 bases from V and 6 from J, leaving 9 bases between them. The chain's CDR3 is CASGLLDTQYF. CDR3 DNA sequence: TGTGCCAGCGGACTCCTCGATACGCAGTATTTT.

This sequence joins TRBV5-1 and TRBJ1-2; D unclear. With 6 bases removed from V and 1 base from J, the gap between germline ends came to 10 bases. Germline V gene lookup returns CDR1 SGHRS and CDR2 YFSETQ. This CDR3 region has 13 residues. The CDR3 DNA sequence: TGCGCCAGCAACCTTGATAGTAACTATGGCTACACCTTC. This sequence encodes CASNLDSNYGYTF.

The J gene is TRBJ2-1, the V gene TRBV4-3; TRBD1 aligns across 11 bases. The germline gives CDR1 LGHNA, CDR2 YSLEER. V was clipped by 4 bases and J by 6 bases; unmatched bases: 2. This CDR3 region has 14 residues. In nucleotides, the CDR3 is TGCGCCAGCAGCCCGGGGACAGGGGGCAATGAGCAGTTCTTC. It translates to CASSPGTGGNEQFF.

This clone showed up just once. The chain combines TRBV29-1 with TRBJ1-2; D is uncertain. This CDR3 is built from 16 residues. Trimming stripped 0 bases from V and 2 bases from J, with 16 bases between. Per germline, CDR1 SQVTM and CDR2 ANQGSEA. CDR3 residues: CSVEDPLEGGNYGYTF. Written as DNA, the CDR3 is TGCAGCGTTGAAGATCCTCTTGAGGGTGGAAACTATGGCTACACCTTC.

This sequence joins TRBV9 and TRBJ1-1; D gene ambiguous. The CDR3 spans 16 residues. Germline V gene data show CDR1 as SGDLS and CDR2 as YYNGEE. V was trimmed by 0 bases and J by 3 bases, leaving 15 bases between them. The CDR3 loop reads CASSVGPQAGDTEAFF. DNA for the CDR3: TGTGCCAGCAGCGTAGGTCCCCAAGCGGGAGACACTGAAGCTTTCTTT.

The V and J genes are TRBV19 and TRBJ2-2; D gene uncertain. V lost 10 bases and J 6 bases, leaving 9 bases between the germline ends. This CDR3 spans 11 amino acids. Germline-derived CDR1 and CDR2 are LNHDA and SQIVND (reference sequence). This CDR3 reads CATALPGELFF. The CDR3 DNA is TGTGCCACCGCGCTCCCCGGGGAGCTGTTTTTT. The full variable domain, its missing parts supplied by reference TRBV19 and TRBJ2-2, is DGGITQSPKYLFRKEGQNVTLSCEQNLNHDAMYWYRQDPGQGLRLIYYSQIVNDFQKGDIAEGYSVSREKKESFPLTVTSAQKNPTAFYLCATALPGELFFGEGSRLTVL.

CDR3 region: CATSDHRGPNTEAFF. CDR3 nucleotide sequence: TGTGCCACCAGTGACCACAGGGGCCCCAACACTGAAGCTTTCTTT. This rearrangement joins TRBV24-1 to TRBJ1-1; 7 nucleotides line up with TRBD1. After removal of 4 bases from V and 2 bases from J, the junction contained 6 bases not matched to a gene. Germline V gene sequence: CDR1 KGHDR, CDR2 SFDVKD. The CDR3 runs 15 residues.

This chain connects TRBV19 to TRBJ1-5; 7 nucleotides align to TRBD1. The CDR3 is 17 amino acids. Trimming cost V 4 bases and J 0 bases; bases outside gene matches: 9. Looked up from germline, CDR1 is LNHDA and CDR2 is SQIVND (reference sequence). This CDR3 reads CASSTLGGRNSNQPQHF. The CDR3 bases are TGTGCCAGTAGTACCCTAGGGGGCAGGAATAGCAATCAGCCCCAGCATTTT.

This clone showed up just once. The V and J genes are TRBV6-5 and TRBJ2-1, with a possible D match to TRBD1 (6 bases). The CDR3 has 14 amino acids. V was shortened by 2 bases and J by 5 bases, with 10 bases between the two germline ends. Germline CDR1 reads MNHEY; CDR2 reads SVGAGI. The CDR3 nucleotides are TGTGCCAGCAGTTACGACAGGTCAGACAATGAGCAGTTCTTC. Protein product: CASSYDRSDNEQFF.

The rearrangement joins TRBV6-2 or TRBV6-3 to TRBJ2-1, with 12 nucleotides matching TRBD1. Unmatched junction bases numbered 7, after V lost 2 bases and J lost 8 bases. The germline gives CDR1 MNHEY, CDR2 SVGEGT. This CDR3 region has 16 residues. The CDR3 DNA reads as TGTGCCAGCAGTTACGGCGGGACAGGGGGCAGCTATGAGCAGTTCTTC. Encoded protein: CASSYGGTGGSYEQFF.

The chain joins TRBV28 to TRBJ2-3; TRBD2 agrees at 11 bases. The CDR3 runs to 18 residues. Germline V lookup: CDR1 MDHEN, CDR2 SYDVKM. J lost 6 bases, V lost 4 bases, and 15 bases had no gene match. Here the CDR3 DNA reads TGTGCCAGCAGTTCCGAAAAATTAGCGGGGGGGCCGGGCGATACGCAGTATTTT. It yields the protein CASSSEKLAGGPGDTQYF. The whole variable domain, filled in from reference TRBV28 and TRBJ2-3, reads DVKVTQSSRYLVKRTGEKVFLECVQDMDHENMFWYRQDPGLGLRLIYFSYDVKMKEKGDIPEGYSVSREKKERFSLILESASTNQTSMYLCASSSEKLAGGPGDTQYFGPGTRLTVL.

J is TRBJ2-3 and V is TRBV2, with D possibly being TRBD2 (5 bases). V shed 5 bases and J shed 6 bases, with 9 bases lying between them. The germline gives CDR1 SNHLY, CDR2 FYNNEI. This CDR3 has 12 amino acids. The CDR3 nucleotides are TGTGCCAGCAGTCTGAGGGTTGATACGCAGTATTTT. Protein: CASSLRVDTQYF.

The J gene is TRBJ1-4, the V gene TRBV27, with 10 bases matching TRBD1. The CDR3 is 13 amino acids. J lost 8 bases, V lost 8 bases, and 5 bases had no gene match. Per germline, CDR1 MNHEY and CDR2 SMNVEV (reference sequence). The CDR3 spells CASRGTGAEKLFF. DNA of the CDR3: TGTGCCAGCCGTGGGACAGGGGCCGAAAAACTGTTTTTT.

The table lists this clone with a count of one. The rearrangement uses TRBV25-1 and TRBJ1-2; 8 bases agree with TRBD1. V shed 4 bases and J 6 bases; nucleotides not matched to a gene: 7. The CDR3 extends over 14 amino acids. Germline CDR1 and CDR2: MGHDK and SYGVNS. The CDR3 bases are TGTGCCAGCAGTGGCAGGGGGCTTACGGATGGCTACACCTTC. Amino acid sequence: CASSGRGLTDGYTF.

Turning to this clone: This sample includes further DNA sequences coding for the same CDR3. The CDR3 DNA follows: TGTGCCAGCAGCGAGACAGTTAATCAGCCCCAGCATTTT. Amino acid sequence: CASSETVNQPQHF. The chain joins TRBV2 to TRBJ1-5; tentative D call: TRBD1 (5 bases). V shed 6 bases and J shed 4 bases, with 10 bases lying between them. There are 13 residues in the CDR3. CDR1 is SNHLY and CDR2 is FYNNEI in the germline V gene.

The chain carries TRBV6-5 and TRBJ1-1; the D gene is possibly TRBD1 (5 bases). This CDR3 is built from 15 residues. Germline V gene data show CDR1 as MNHEY and CDR2 as SVGAGI. V gave up 6 bases and J gave up 0 bases, with 14 bases separating them. CDR3 sequence: CASSVFGGLNTEAFF. CDR3 nucleotides: TGTGCCAGCAGCGTTTTTGGGGGGTTGAACACTGAAGCTTTCTTT.

The chain recombines TRBV18 with TRBJ1-3; D possibly corresponds to TRBD1 (5 bases). The CDR3 sequence is 15 residues long. CDR1 and CDR2 (germline): KGHSH, LQKENI. Trimming took 1 base from V and 0 from J, leaving 7 bases between them. CDR3 coding DNA: TGTGCCAGCTCACCACGCGGGGGCTCTGGAAACACCATATATTTT. It yields the protein CASSPRGGSGNTIYF.

The genes are TRBV9 and TRBJ1-1; unclear D gene. Germline-derived CDR1 and CDR2 are SGDLS and YYNGEE. The CDR3 contains 15 residues. V was clipped by 0 bases and J by 0 bases, with 9 bases between them. CDR3 DNA: TGTGCCAGCAGCGTAGGACACCCAATGAACACTGAAGCTTTCTTT. Amino acids: CASSVGHPMNTEAFF.

The chain carries TRBV3-1 (or the pseudogene TRBV3-2) and TRBJ2-1; tentative D call: TRBD2 (6 bases). The CDR3 loop spans 15 amino acids. Trimming took off 3 bases at V and 8 bases at J, with 17 bases between the two ends. Germline CDR1 LGHDT, CDR2 YNNKEL (reference sequence). CDR3 region: CASSQAGGVVDEQFF. CDR3 coding DNA: TGTGCCAGCAGCCAGGCCGGCGGGGTTGTGGATGAGCAGTTCTTC.

The rearrangement uses TRBV5-4 and TRBJ1-6, with 8 bases that match TRBD1. V lost 5 bases, J lost 7 bases, and 8 bases stayed unmatched. The length of the CDR3 is 15 residues. The germline CDR1 and CDR2 sequences are SGHNT and YYREEE (reference sequence). CDR3 DNA: TGTGCCAGCAGTTTTCAGGGGGCGTTCAATTCACCCCTCCACTTT. Translating gives CASSFQGAFNSPLHF.

This chain joins TRBV28 and TRBJ1-5, with 7 bases aligning to TRBD1. This CDR3 is built from 15 residues. In germline, CDR1 is MDHEN, CDR2 SYDVKM. Trimming took 4 bases from V and 6 from J; bases not matched to a gene: 9. In nucleotides, the CDR3 is TGTGCCAGCAGTTCACCCGGGACAGCCTCTCAGCCCCAGCATTTT. The encoded protein is CASSSPGTASQPQHF.

The rearrangement joins TRBV5-1 to TRBJ2-5, with 13 bases fitting TRBD2. The CDR3 consists of 16 residues. CDR1 SGHRS and CDR2 YFSETQ come from the germline V gene. J lost 1 base, V lost 4 bases, and 4 bases had no gene match. In DNA, the CDR3 is TGCGCCAGCAGCCCACTAGCGGGGGGGACCCAAGAGACCCAGTACTTC. As protein: CASSPLAGGTQETQYF.

The chain is built from TRBV11-1 and TRBJ1-5; D unresolved. Per the germline V gene, CDR1 is SGHAT and CDR2 is FQDESV (reference sequence). The CDR3 totals 13 residues. The V gene lost 5 bases and the J gene lost 0 bases, with 5 bases spanning the gap. The CDR3 region has the DNA TGTGCCAGCAGCCGTAGTAGCAATCAGCCCCAGCATTTT. Protein sequence: CASSRSSNQPQHF.